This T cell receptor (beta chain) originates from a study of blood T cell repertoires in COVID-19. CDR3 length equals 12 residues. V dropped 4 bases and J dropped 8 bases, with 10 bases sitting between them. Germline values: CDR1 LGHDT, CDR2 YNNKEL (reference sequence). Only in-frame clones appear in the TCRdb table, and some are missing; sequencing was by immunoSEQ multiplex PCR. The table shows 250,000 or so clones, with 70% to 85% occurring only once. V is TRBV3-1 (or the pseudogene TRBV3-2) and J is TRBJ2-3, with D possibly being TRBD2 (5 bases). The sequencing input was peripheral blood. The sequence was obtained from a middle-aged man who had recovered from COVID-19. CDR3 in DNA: TGTGCCAGCAGCCTCGGCCGGGGTACGCAGTATTTT. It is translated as CASSLGRGTQYF.